This TCR beta chain stems from a study of blood T cell repertoires in COVID-19. Study overall: The United States, Italy and Spain supplied acute and convalescent COVID-19 samples. PBMCs, B-cell-depleted T cells, or T cells were the source of the cDNA or gDNA that made up the material.

The V gene's germline CDR1 is GTSNPN and CDR2 SVGIG (reference sequence). The trim removed 7 bases at V and 1 base at J, leaving 9 bases unmatched. The CDR3 consists of 14 residues. Enrolled during active infection, Seattle patients were then followed longitudinally. The authors' processing: Scientists estimated how many nucleated cells there were by amplifying reference gene primers. Generated by immunoSEQ multiplex PCR, the TCRdb table keeps only in-frame clones and is missing some. That table gives V, J and clone size, and the DNA gave D and trimming. This table holds 250,000 to 300,000 clones, 86% found once.

The chain combines TRBV30 with TRBJ2-5; 7 bases are a match to TRBD1. The clonotype was recovered from a woman in her seventies with COVID-19, enrolled during active disease. The specimen was peripheral blood. The CDR3 bases are TGTGCCTACTTCTTAGGGGGCGGCCAAGAGACCCAGTACTTC. Its translation is CAYFLGGGQETQYF.